This T cell receptor beta chain was profiled in a study of blood T cell repertoires in COVID-19. Only in-frame clones appear in the TCRdb table, and some are missing; sequencing was by immunoSEQ multiplex PCR. The data hold 250,000 or so clones, with approximately 90% observed a single time. Assignments of participants to cohorts depended upon their own reported clinical history. V lost 5 bases and J 6 bases, leaving 27 bases between the germline ends. The CDR3 is 18 amino acids. Germline values: CDR1 LNHDA, CDR2 SQIVND (reference sequence). The rearrangement joins TRBV19 to TRBJ2-3, with a weak D call TRBD2 (6 bases). This clonotype was sampled from a woman aged 25 to 45 with acute COVID-19. The sequenced material came from PBMCs or T cells enriched from blood (not recorded which). CDR3: CASSPNPGTVTAMDTQYF. CDR3 DNA: TGTGCCAGTAGTCCGAACCCGGGGACTGTTACTGCCATGGATACGCAGTATTTT. Full variable domain (remainder filled in from reference TRBV19 and TRBJ2-3): DGGITQSPKYLFRKEGQNVTLSCEQNLNHDAMYWYRQDPGQGLRLIYYSQIVNDFQKGDIAEGYSVSREKKESFPLTVTSAQKNPTAFYLCASSPNPGTVTAMDTQYFGPGTRLTVL.